This record looks at one T cell receptor (beta chain) sequence and its context. Its binding antigen is unknown. The junction does not match germline at one end; this may be a read error. The germline V gene (reference sequence) specifies SEHNR as CDR1 and FQNEAQ as CDR2. The CDR3 starts with the cysteine, ends with the phenylalanine, and has 17 residues. This entry keeps only the CDR3 DNA: 51 bases, framed from base 1. Two rounds of multiplex PCR on genomic DNA were used to amplify the TCR beta CDR3 region. In the first PCR round, primers specific to each TRBV and TRBJ gene were used, and the primer sequences were filed in Chinese patent CN105087789A. Universal primers were used in the second PCR round. The Roche High Pure PCR Template Preparation Kit was used to extract genomic DNA from frozen PBMCs. Paired-end sequencing with 151 bp reads was performed on the libraries using an Illumina HiSeq 3000. In the authors' own workflow: CutAdapt was used to discard raw reads that did not contain the multiplex PCR primer sequences. High-quality paired reads were merged into contigs with PEAR. MiXCR assigned TRB V, D and J gene segments to each contig by aligning to reference sequences. CDR3 sequences were clustered by base quality and sequence similarity to remove sequencing errors. Diversity was measured as Shannon entropy normalized by the natural log of productive TCR sequence number. Clonality was defined as one minus Shannon entropy divided by the natural log of the number of unique clonotypes. Progression-free survival cut-offs for repertoire metrics were chosen using the Youden index of ROC curves, with analyses run in R 3.5.3. TCRdb took the public reads, trimmed them with fastp at Q25, ran MiXCR for clone calling and kept in-frame beta chains. Every distinct CDR3 protein forms one entry, paired with its most common genes and DNA. The V and J calls and clone size are TCRdb's, not the authors'. A total of 30,000 to 40,000 distinct CDR3 sequences appear in this sample, 25% to 40% of them only once. In total, the top ten clones hold 25% to 30% of the sample.

This entry is derived from a study of prognosis after radiotherapy for stage I lung cancer (dated by TCRdb to the early 2020s). The study in broad terms: Between April 2018 and January 2019, approximately 18 stage I NSCLC patients were enrolled in Nanjing, China. The study sequenced some 38 blood samples from some 20 patients, one before and one after SBRT per patient. The study included fourteen patients with newly diagnosed primary stage I lung tumors and roughly 5 with oligometastatic NSCLC after surgical resection of the primary tumor. In every patient, SBRT was given without any concurrent therapy. After SBRT, distant metastases developed in about 20% of the 19 patients at a median of about seven months, while the remaining 15 patients had no significant progression. The study profiled peripheral blood TCR beta repertoires from stage I NSCLC patients before and after stereotactic body radiotherapy and related them to distant failure. Image-guided IMRT or VMAT was used to deliver SBRT in 3 to 5 fractions at a biologically effective dose of at least 100 Gy. The cohort included about a dozen men and about six women, with a median age of around 70 years and a range of about 50 to 84 years. Every patient was regarded as medically inoperable, because of comorbidities in eleven to twelve cases and refusal of surgery in seven or eight cases. Under 15 patients had adenocarcinoma and several had squamous cell carcinoma as the tumor histology. Broader findings and caveats from the paper: The small cohort and short follow-up limited the study, so independent validation of the findings is needed. TRBV and TRBJ usage frequencies reportedly differed by metastasis status, in two V genes at baseline and in fewer than ten V and two J genes after SBRT. Tumor specificity of expanded TCR clones was not determined. None of the reported P values were adjusted for multiple comparisons. A decrease in unique TCR clone counts was observed after SBRT (median 10,088 before versus several thousand after; Wilcoxon paired P=0.011). Post-SBRT Shannon entropy and its change from baseline were lower in patients who developed distant metastases; baseline Shannon entropy was not associated with metastases.

All patients had node-negative disease on CT and PET/CT, and none had a history of other malignancies or had previously received chemotherapy or radiotherapy. Roughly 5.9 milliliters of peripheral venous blood were drawn into EDTA tubes at each of two time points. PBMCs were isolated by Ficoll-Paque Plus density-gradient centrifugation. Immediately after collection, samples were stored at -80 degrees C until analysis. The sequence links TRBV7-9 to TRBJ2-1; 10 of the junction bases match TRBD2. This clonotype was obtained from a donor of 50 years or more with non-small cell lung cancer. Sequences were derived from PBMCs, sampled before or after stereotactic body radiation therapy (not recorded which). The CDR3 region reads CASILVSSSSGGDEQFF. The DNA sequence follows: TGTGCCAGCATCTTAGTTTCGAGCTCTAGCGGGGGCGATGAGCAGTTCTTC.